The clone carrying this T cell receptor (beta chain) has just a few counts. Its target is unknown. Healthy Caucasians provided all donations. This entry comes from a study of identical twins. Study-level points and caveats: Weaker excess sharing between twins was seen in beta out-of-frame sequences.

A universal primer binding site was introduced by template switching. The final cDNA contained unique molecular identifiers. TCRdb re-called the 5' RACE reads through MiXCR, storing one row per CDR3 protein. The sample records some 1,600,000 distinct CDR3 sequences, around 33% being singletons. CDR1 is SGHAT, CDR2 FQNNGV, per germline. Trimming took 6 bases from V and 0 from J, leaving 6 bases between them. This CDR3 has 13 amino acids. The sequence was collected from a newborn girl in good health. The V gene is TRBV11-2, the J gene TRBJ1-5; D unclear. The sample consisted of cord blood. The CDR3 sequence: CASRKDSNQPQHF. The CDR3 nucleotides are TGTGCCAGCAGGAAGGATAGCAATCAGCCCCAGCATTTT.